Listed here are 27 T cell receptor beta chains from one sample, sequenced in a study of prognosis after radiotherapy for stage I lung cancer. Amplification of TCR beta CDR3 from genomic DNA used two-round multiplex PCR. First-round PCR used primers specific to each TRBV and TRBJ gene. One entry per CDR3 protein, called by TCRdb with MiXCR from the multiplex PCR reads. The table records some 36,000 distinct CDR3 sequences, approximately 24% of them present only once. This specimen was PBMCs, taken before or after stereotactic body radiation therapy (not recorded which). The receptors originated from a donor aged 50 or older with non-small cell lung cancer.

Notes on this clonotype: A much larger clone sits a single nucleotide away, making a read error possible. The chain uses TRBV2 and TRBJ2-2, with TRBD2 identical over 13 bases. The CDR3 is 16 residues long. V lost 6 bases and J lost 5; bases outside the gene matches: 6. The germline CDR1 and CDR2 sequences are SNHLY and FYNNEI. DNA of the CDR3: TGTGCCAGCAGAGCTCCGGGACTAGCGGGAACCGGGGAGCTGTTTTTT. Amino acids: CASRAPGLAGTGELFF.

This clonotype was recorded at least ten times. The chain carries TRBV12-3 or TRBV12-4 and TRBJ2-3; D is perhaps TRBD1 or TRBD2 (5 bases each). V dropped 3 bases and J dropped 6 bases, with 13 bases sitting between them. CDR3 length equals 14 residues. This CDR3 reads CASSLVGERDTQYF. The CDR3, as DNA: TGTGCCAGCAGTTTGGTGGGGGAGAGGGATACGCAGTATTTT.

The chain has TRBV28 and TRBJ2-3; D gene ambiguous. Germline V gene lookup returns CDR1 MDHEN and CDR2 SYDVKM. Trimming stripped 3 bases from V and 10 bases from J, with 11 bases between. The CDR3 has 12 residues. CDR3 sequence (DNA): TGTGCCAGCAGTTTGACCTATAGGGCGCAGTATTTT. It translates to CASSLTYRAQYF.

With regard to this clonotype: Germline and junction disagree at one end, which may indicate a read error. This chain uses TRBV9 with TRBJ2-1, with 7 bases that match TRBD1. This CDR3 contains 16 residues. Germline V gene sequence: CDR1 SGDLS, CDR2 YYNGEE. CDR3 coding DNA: TGTGCCAGCAGCGTAGAGGTACAGGGGCCCTACAATGAGGAGCTCTTC. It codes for CASSVEVQGPYNEELF.

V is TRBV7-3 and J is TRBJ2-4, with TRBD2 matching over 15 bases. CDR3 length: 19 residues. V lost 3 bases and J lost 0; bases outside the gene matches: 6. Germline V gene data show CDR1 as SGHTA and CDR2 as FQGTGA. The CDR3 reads CASSFGTSGRFLAKNIQYF. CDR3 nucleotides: TGTGCCAGCAGCTTCGGGACTAGCGGGAGGTTCCTAGCCAAAAACATTCAGTACTTC.

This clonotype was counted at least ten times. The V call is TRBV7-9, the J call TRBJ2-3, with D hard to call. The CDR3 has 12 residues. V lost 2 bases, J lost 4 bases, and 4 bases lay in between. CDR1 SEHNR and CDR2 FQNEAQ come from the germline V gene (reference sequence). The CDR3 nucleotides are TGTGCCAGCAGCTTAAGGGCAGATACGCAGTATTTT. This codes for CASSLRADTQYF.

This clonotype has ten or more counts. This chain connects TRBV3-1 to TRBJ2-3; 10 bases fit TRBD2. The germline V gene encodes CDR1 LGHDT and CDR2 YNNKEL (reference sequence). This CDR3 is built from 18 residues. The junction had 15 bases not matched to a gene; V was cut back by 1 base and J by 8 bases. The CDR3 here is CASSQAVLAGGPRSTQYF. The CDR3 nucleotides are TGTGCCAGCAGCCAAGCAGTCTTAGCGGGAGGCCCGAGGAGTACGCAGTATTTT.

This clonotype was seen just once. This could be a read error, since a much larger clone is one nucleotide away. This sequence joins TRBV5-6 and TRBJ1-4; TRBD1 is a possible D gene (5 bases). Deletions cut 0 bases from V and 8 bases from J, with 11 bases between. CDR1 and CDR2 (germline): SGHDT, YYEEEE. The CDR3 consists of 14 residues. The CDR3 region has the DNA TGTGCCAGCAGCTTGGCGGCATGGGGGGAAAAACTGTTTTTT. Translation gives CASSLAAWGEKLFF.

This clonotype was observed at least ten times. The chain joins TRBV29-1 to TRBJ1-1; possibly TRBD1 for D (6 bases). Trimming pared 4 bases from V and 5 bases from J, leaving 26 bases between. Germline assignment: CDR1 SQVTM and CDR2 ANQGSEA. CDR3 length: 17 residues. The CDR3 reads CSVVTIGRRRGETEAFF. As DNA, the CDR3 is TGCAGCGTTGTCACGATAGGTCGCCGCAGGGGAGAGACTGAAGCTTTCTTT.

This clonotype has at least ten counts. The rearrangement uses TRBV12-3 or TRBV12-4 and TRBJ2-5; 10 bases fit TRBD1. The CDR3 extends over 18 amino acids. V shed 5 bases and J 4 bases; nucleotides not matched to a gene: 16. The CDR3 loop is CASSPPDRGVIDGETQYF. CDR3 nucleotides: TGTGCCAGCAGTCCCCCGGACAGGGGGGTTATTGATGGAGAGACCCAGTACTTC.

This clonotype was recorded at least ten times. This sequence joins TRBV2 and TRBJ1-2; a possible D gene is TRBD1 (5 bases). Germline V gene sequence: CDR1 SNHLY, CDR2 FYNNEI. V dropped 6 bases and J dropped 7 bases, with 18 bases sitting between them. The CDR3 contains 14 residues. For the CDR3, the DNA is TGTGCCAGCAGAGACTCAGGGAGTCCGGGTGGCTACACCTTC. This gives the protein CASRDSGSPGGYTF.

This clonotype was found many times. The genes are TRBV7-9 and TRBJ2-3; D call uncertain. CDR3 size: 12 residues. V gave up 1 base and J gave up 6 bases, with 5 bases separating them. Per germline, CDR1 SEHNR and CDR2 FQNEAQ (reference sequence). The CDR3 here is CASSLGVDTQYF. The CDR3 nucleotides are TGTGCCAGCAGCTTAGGGGTGGATACGCAGTATTTT. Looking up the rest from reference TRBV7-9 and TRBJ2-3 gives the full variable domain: DTGVSQNPRHKITKRGQNVTFRCDPISEHNRLYWYRQTLGQGPEFLTYFQNEAQLEKSRLLSDRFSAERPKGSFSTLEIQRTEQGDSAMYLCASSLGVDTQYFGPGTRLTVL.

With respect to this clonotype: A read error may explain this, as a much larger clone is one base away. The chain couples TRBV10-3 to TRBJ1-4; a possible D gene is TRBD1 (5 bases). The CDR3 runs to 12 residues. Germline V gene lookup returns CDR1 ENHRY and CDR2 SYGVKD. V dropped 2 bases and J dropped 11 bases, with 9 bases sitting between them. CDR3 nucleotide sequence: TGTGCCATCAGTGAGACGGGGGAGAAACTGTTTTTT. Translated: CAISETGEKLFF.

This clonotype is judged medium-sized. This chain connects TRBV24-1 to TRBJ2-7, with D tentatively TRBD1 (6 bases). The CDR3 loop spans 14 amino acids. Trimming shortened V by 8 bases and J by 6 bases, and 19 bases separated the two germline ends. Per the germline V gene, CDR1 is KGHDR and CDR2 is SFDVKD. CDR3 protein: CATTRTGKGAEQYF. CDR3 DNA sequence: TGTGCCACCACCCGAACAGGGAAGGGAGCCGAGCAGTACTTC.

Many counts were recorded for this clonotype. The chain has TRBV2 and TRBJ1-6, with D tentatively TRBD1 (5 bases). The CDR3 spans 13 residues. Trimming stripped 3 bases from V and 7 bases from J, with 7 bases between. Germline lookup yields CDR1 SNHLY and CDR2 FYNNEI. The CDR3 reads CASSDRDNSPLHF. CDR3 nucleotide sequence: TGTGCCAGCAGTGACAGGGACAATTCACCCCTCCACTTT.

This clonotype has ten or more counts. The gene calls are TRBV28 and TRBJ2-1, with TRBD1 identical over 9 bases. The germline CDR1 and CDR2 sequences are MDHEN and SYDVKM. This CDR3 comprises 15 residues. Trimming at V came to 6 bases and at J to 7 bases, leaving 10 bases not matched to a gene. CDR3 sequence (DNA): TGTGCCAGCAGCCTCGGGACAGGGTGGTCGAATGAGCAGTTCTTC. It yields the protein CASSLGTGWSNEQFF.

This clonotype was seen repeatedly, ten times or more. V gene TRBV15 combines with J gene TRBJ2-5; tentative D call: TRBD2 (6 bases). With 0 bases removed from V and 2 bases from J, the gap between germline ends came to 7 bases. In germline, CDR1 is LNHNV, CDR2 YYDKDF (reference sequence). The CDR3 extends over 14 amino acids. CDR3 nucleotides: TGTGCCACCAGCAGAGACGGGAGTCAAGAGACCCAGTACTTC. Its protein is CATSRDGSQETQYF.

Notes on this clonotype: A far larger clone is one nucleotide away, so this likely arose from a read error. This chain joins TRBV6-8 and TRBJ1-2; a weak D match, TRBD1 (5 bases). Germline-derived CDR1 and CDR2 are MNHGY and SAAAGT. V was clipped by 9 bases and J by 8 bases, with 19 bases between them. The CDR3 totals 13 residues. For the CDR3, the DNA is TGTGCCAGACTCCTCAGCCGGGGGTACGGCTACACCTTC. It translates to CARLLSRGYGYTF.

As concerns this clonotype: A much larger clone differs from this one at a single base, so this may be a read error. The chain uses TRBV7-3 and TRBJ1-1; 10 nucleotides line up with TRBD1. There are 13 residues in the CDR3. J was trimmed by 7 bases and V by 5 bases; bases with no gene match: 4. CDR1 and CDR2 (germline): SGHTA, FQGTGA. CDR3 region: CASSETGGGEAFF. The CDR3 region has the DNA TGTGCCAGCAGCGAGACAGGGGGCGGTGAAGCTTTCTTT.

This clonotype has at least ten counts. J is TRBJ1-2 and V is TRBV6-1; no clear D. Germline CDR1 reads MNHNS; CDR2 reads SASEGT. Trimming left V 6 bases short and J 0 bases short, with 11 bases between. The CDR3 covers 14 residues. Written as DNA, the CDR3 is TGTGCCAGCAGCGGACGAGGCGCTAACTATGGCTACACCTTC. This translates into CASSGRGANYGYTF.

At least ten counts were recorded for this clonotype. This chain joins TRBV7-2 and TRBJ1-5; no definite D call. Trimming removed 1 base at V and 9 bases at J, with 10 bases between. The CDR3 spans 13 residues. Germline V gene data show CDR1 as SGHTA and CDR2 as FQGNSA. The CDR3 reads CASSLVGASPQHF. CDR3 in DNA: TGTGCCAGCAGCTTAGTAGGTGCCTCGCCCCAGCATTTT. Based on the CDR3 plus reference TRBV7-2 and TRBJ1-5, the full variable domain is GAGVSQSPSNKVTEKGKDVELRCDPISGHTALYWYRQSLGQGLEFLIYFQGNSAPDKSGLPSDRFSAERTGGSVSTLTIQRTQQEDSAVYLCASSLVGASPQHFGDGTRLSIL.

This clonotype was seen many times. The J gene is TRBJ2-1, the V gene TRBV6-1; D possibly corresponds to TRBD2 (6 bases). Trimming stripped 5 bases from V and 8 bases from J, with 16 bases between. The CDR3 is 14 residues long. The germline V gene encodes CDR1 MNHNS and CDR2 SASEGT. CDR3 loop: CASSPRRGGDEQFF. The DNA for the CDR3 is TGTGCCAGCAGTCCCCGGAGGGGAGGCGATGAGCAGTTCTTC.

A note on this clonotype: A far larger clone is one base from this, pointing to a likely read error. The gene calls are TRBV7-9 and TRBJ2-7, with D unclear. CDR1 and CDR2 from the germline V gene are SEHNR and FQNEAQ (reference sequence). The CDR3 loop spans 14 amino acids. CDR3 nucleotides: TGTGCCAGCAGATTAGACGAAGTTGCCTACGAGCAGTACTTC. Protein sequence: CASRLDEVAYEQYF.

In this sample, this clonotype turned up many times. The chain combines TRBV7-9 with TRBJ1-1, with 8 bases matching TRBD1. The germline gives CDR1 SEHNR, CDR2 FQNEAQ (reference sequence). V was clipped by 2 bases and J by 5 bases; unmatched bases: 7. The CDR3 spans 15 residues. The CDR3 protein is CASSLPWTGRTEAFF. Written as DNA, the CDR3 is TGTGCCAGCAGCTTACCCTGGACAGGGCGAACTGAAGCTTTCTTT.

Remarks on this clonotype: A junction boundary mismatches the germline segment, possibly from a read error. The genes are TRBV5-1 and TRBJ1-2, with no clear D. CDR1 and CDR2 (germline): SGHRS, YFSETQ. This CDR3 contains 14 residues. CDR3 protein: CASRAVERTYGCSF. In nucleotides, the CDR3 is TGCGCCAGCAGGGCCGTCGAAAGAACCTATGGCTGCTCCTTC.

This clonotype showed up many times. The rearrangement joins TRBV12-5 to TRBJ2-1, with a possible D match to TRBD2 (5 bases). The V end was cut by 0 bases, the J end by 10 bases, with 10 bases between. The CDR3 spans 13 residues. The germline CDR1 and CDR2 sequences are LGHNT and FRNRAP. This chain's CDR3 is CASGLVPSGEQFF. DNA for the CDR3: TGTGCTAGTGGTTTGGTACCCAGCGGAGAGCAGTTCTTC.

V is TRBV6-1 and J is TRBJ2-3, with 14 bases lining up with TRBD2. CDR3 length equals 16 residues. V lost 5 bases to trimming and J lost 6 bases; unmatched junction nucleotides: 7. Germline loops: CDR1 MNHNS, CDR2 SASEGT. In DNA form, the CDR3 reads TGTGCCAGCAGTCATGGGACTAGCGGGGGTCCGGATACGCAGTATTTT. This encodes CASSHGTSGGPDTQYF.